This T cell receptor beta chain comes out of a study of blood T cell repertoires in COVID-19. About the study: From the United States, Italy and Spain came samples of acute and convalescent COVID-19.

Trimming cost V 6 bases and J 7 bases, with 21 bases left between them. The CDR3 spans 15 residues. The germline CDR1 and CDR2 sequences are MNHEY and SVGAGI. This table comes from immunoSEQ multiplex PCR, and its TCRdb copy is limited to in-frame clones, with some not included. This table holds 450,000 to 500,000 clones, roughly 88% found once. V and J are TRBV6-5 and TRBJ1-2, with a weak D call TRBD1 (6 bases). The sequenced sample was peripheral blood. The sequence was obtained from a human donor in a cohort sampled during active COVID-19. CDR3 region: CASSARLGQSSGYTF. Written as DNA, the CDR3 is TGTGCCAGCAGCGCAAGGTTAGGACAGTCCTCTGGCTACACCTTC.